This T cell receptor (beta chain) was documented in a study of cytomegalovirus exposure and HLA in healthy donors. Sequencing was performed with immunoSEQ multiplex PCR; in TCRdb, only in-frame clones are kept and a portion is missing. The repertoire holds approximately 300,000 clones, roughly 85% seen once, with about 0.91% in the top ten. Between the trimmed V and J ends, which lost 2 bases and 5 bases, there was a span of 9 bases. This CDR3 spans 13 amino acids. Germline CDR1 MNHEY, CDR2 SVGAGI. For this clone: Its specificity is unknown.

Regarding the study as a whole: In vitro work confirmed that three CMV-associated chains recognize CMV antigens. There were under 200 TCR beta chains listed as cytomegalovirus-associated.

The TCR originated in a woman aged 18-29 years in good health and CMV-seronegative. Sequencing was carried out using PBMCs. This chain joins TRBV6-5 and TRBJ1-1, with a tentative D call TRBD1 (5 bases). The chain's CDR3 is CASSYAGRTEAFF. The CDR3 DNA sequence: TGTGCCAGCAGTTACGCAGGGCGAACTGAAGCTTTCTTT.